The sample holds a few counts of the clone carrying this T cell receptor (beta chain). The antigen is undetermined. This sample is part of a study of blood T cells in healthy people across ages. Study-wide results and limits: Observed TCR beta diversity per million T cells went down as age went up. This fall followed a roughly linear course with age. Any changes in expanded clonotypes were possibly confounded, as donor CMV status remained unknown.

Germline CDR1 SGHDN, CDR2 FVKESK. V shed 4 bases, J shed 0 bases, and the junction held 12 bases outside the gene matches. This CDR3 has 19 residues. Each donor supplied roughly 9 milliliters of peripheral blood. PCR was performed a second time for 7 to 11 cycles using a sample-barcoded 5' primer and a J-beta primer mix. A minimum of 2.5 million CDR3-containing paired-end reads was obtained for each sample. TCRdb used MiXCR to reprocess the 5' RACE reads, holding one entry per CDR3 protein. Found here are around 710,000 distinct CDR3 sequences, roughly 43% of them singletons; the top ten hold under 25%.

The sequence came from a woman aged 55-69 years in good health. Sample: blood. The chain uses TRBV14 and TRBJ2-1, with TRBD1 matching over 10 bases. The CDR3 nucleotides read TGTGCCAGCAGCCGAGACAGGGGGCGATTCCCCGGCTCCTACAATGAGCAGTTCTTC. This codes for CASSRDRGRFPGSYNEQFF. Filled out from reference TRBV14 and TRBJ2-1, the complete variable domain reads EAGVTQFPSHSVIEKGQTVTLRCDPISGHDNLYWYRRVMGKEIKFLLHFVKESKQDESGMPNNRFLAERTGGTYSTLKVQPAELEDSGVYFCASSRDRGRFPGSYNEQFFGPGTRLTVL.